This is a list of T cell receptor beta chains from one sample in a study of T cell responses to AZD1222 COVID-19 vaccine. Assay used: immunoSEQ multiplex PCR; TCRdb lists only in-frame clones, some missing. The data contain some 130,000 clones, under 95% of them singletons. Sequencing used peripheral blood, obtained on day 0 of AZD1222 vaccination. All receptors derive from an adult in good health. Each CDR3 is given with its conserved first and last residue. The order of the fields is clone size, V gene, J gene, CDR3 length, D gene, CDR3 protein, CDR3 DNA. The D gene is left open where the match is weak. The listing skips clone size in some rows; elsewhere it reads once, few, many or a size class.

size: .; V: TRBV27; J: TRBJ1-1; length: 15; D: .; CDR3: CASSLTGTGNTEAFF; DNA: TGTGCCAGCAGTTTGACCGGGACGGGTAACACTGAAGCTTTCTTT
size: once; V: TRBV11-3; J: TRBJ2-7; length: 16; D: TRBD1; CDR3: CASSLTSGTESYEQYF; DNA: TGTGCCAGCAGCCTAACCTCGGGGACAGAGTCCTACGAGCAGTACTTC
size: .; V: TRBV5-5; J: TRBJ2-7; length: 13; D: .; CDR3: CASSSPGHYEQYF; DNA: TGTGCCAGCAGCTCCCCGGGGCACTACGAGCAGTACTTC
size: .; V: TRBV7-6; J: TRBJ2-3; length: 16; D: .; CDR3: CASSPWDSPWPDTQYF; DNA: TGTGCCAGCAGCCCCTGGGACTCCCCGTGGCCAGATACGCAGTATTTT
size: .; V: TRBV5-6; J: TRBJ2-2; length: 15; D: .; CDR3: CASSLESQYTGELFF; DNA: TGTGCCAGCAGCTTGGAGTCCCAGTACACCGGGGAGCTGTTTTTT
size: once; V: TRBV7-2; J: TRBJ1-1; length: 14; D: TRBD1; CDR3: CASSPPDRDTEAFF; DNA: TGTGCCAGCAGCCCCCCGGACAGGGACACTGAAGCTTTCTTT
size: .; V: TRBV5-5; J: TRBJ2-3; length: 15; D: TRBD2; CDR3: CASSSGAGGRDTQYF; DNA: TGTGCCAGCAGCTCGGGAGCGGGGGGGAGAGATACGCAGTATTTT
size: .; V: TRBV29-1; J: TRBJ1-3; length: 14; D: TRBD1; CDR3: CSGLHTGGDDTIYF; DNA: TGCAGCGGTCTCCACACAGGGGGCGACGACACCATATATTTT
size: .; V: TRBV12-3/TRBV12-4; J: TRBJ1-1; length: 12; D: .; CDR3: CASSPINTEAFF; DNA: TGTGCCAGCAGTCCGATTAACACTGAAGCTTTCTTT
size: .; V: TRBV15; J: TRBJ2-7; length: 16; D: .; CDR3: CATSRDPQGGFYEQYF; DNA: TGTGCCACCAGCAGAGATCCCCAGGGGGGCTTTTACGAGCAGTACTTC
size: .; V: TRBV18; J: TRBJ1-1; length: 15; D: .; CDR3: CASSPSVTVNTEAFF; DNA: TGTGCCAGCTCACCGTCCGTGACGGTCAACACTGAAGCTTTCTTT
size: once; V: TRBV4-1; J: TRBJ2-7; length: 16; D: .; CDR3: CASSQDLTVSSYEQYF; DNA: TGCGCCAGCAGCCAAGATCTGACAGTCTCTTCTTACGAGCAGTACTTC